One sample yielded the 2 T cell receptor beta chains listed below, sequenced in a study of blood T cell repertoires in COVID-19. Data came from immunoSEQ multiplex PCR; TCRdb stores just in-frame clones and leaves some out. The sample contains around 81,000 clones, 70% to 90% of which appear only once. Sequences were obtained from peripheral blood. These receptors were obtained from a man aged 65-85 years with acute or convalescent COVID-19.

The chain joins TRBV18 to TRBJ1-3; D gene uncertain. With 0 bases removed from V and 2 bases from J, the gap between germline ends came to 8 bases. Germline values: CDR1 KGHSH, CDR2 LQKENI. The CDR3 runs to 15 residues. DNA for the CDR3: TGTGCCAGCTCACCACCTTACAGTGCTGGAAACACCATATATTTT. Residues: CASSPPYSAGNTIYF.

The chain combines TRBV10-3 with TRBJ2-7; TRBD1 matches 8 bases. CDR3 size: 14 residues. Trimming at V came to 10 bases and at J to 0 bases, leaving 8 bases not matched to a gene. Germline CDR1 reads ENHRY; CDR2 reads SYGVKD. CDR3 sequence reads: CATARQGSSYEQYF. The CDR3 DNA reads TGTGCCACCGCGAGACAGGGGTCCTCCTACGAGCAGTACTTC.